The 2 T cell receptor beta chains below all came from one sample that was sequenced in a study of blood T cell repertoires in COVID-19. TCRdb's copy holds only in-frame clones and misses some; the assay was immunoSEQ multiplex PCR. This sample yields 200,000 to 300,000 clones, of which roughly 85% are seen a single time; 3.4% belongs to the top ten. The sequenced material came from peripheral blood. The receptors shown here come from a woman between 18 and 29 years old with acute or convalescent COVID-19.

The chain couples TRBV11-2 to TRBJ1-3; D remains unclear. The V gene's germline CDR1 is SGHAT and CDR2 FQNNGV. This CDR3 region has 15 residues. V lost 1 base, J lost 0 bases, and 7 bases lay in between. The CDR3 is CASSLGEISGNTIYF. CDR3 DNA sequence: TGTGCCAGCAGCTTAGGCGAGATCTCTGGAAACACCATATATTTT.

This chain links TRBV7-9 with TRBJ1-6; D is undetermined. The germline V gene has CDR1 SEHNR and CDR2 FQNEAQ (reference sequence). Deletions cut 6 bases from V and 5 bases from J, with 17 bases between. The CDR3 runs to 16 residues. CDR3 in DNA: TGTGCCAGCAGGACTACAAAGGACGGGAATAATTCACCCCTCCACTTT. It codes for CASRTTKDGNNSPLHF.